Listed below are T cell receptor beta chains from one sample, sequenced in a study of blood T cell repertoires in COVID-19. Here immunoSEQ multiplex PCR was the method, and the copy in TCRdb shows in-frame clones only, minus some. The table records just under 350,000 clones, around nine tenths of them present only once. Sequencing was done on a sample of peripheral blood. All receptors derive from a woman under 30 who had recovered from COVID-19. The CDR3 runs from the conserved cysteine through the conserved F or W. The order of the fields is clone size, V gene, D gene, J gene, CDR3 protein, CDR3 DNA. The D gene is left open where the match is weak. Clone size is not always given. Where it is, it says once, few, many or a class for expanded clones.

-	TRBV24-1	-	TRBJ1-3	CATSDLGQGGNTIYF	TGTGCCACCAGTGATTTGGGGCAGGGTGGAAACACCATATATTTT
-	TRBV7-2	TRBD1	TRBJ2-2	CASSLQGRAGELFF	TGTGCCAGCAGTTTACAGGGGCGGGCCGGGGAGCTGTTTTTT
-	TRBV5-1	-	TRBJ1-1	CASSPFRQTNTEAFF	TGCGCCAGCAGCCCCTTTCGACAGACGAACACTGAAGCTTTCTTT
-	TRBV9	-	TRBJ2-2	CASSVGVRSLTGELFF	TGTGCCAGCAGCGTAGGGGTCCGGAGTCTCACCGGGGAGCTGTTTTTT
-	TRBV14	TRBD2	TRBJ2-3	CASSLLAGVPDTQYF	TGTGCCAGCAGCCTACTAGCGGGAGTACCAGATACGCAGTATTTT
-	TRBV5-8	TRBD1	TRBJ1-5	CASSPWTGYSNQPQHF	TGTGCCAGCAGCCCATGGACAGGGTATAGCAATCAGCCCCAGCATTTT
-	TRBV4-3	TRBD1	TRBJ2-3	CASSPQGAADTQYF	TGCGCCAGCAGCCCACAGGGGGCGGCAGATACGCAGTATTTT
-	TRBV5-1	-	TRBJ1-4	CASSLSRGGEKLFF	TGCGCCAGCAGCTTGTCCAGGGGCGGTGAAAAACTGTTTTTT
-	TRBV5-1	-	TRBJ2-1	CASSLASGGPYNEQFF	TGCGCCAGCAGCTTGGCCTCGGGGGGCCCCTACAATGAGCAGTTCTTC
-	TRBV25-1	TRBD2	TRBJ2-1	CASSEGRARTRNEQFF	TGTGCCAGCAGTGAGGGGAGGGCCAGAACGAGGAATGAGCAGTTCTTC
-	TRBV29-1	TRBD1	TRBJ1-2	CSVVSGDSYGYTF	TGCAGCGTTGTTTCGGGGGACAGCTATGGCTACACCTTC
-	TRBV4-1	-	TRBJ1-5	CASSQVWGSDQPQHF	TGCGCCAGCAGCCAAGTGTGGGGCTCGGATCAGCCCCAGCATTTT
once	TRBV9	TRBD2	TRBJ2-2	CASSASGTNTGELFF	TGTGCCAGCAGCGCCAGCGGGACTAACACCGGGGAGCTGTTTTTT
-	TRBV30	-	TRBJ2-1	CAWRIRAQGDEQFF	TGTGCCTGGAGGATTCGTGCCCAGGGCGATGAGCAGTTCTTC
-	TRBV2	-	TRBJ1-4	CASSGNLPGEKLFF	TGTGCCAGCAGTGGAAACTTACCCGGTGAAAAACTGTTTTTT
-	TRBV24-1	TRBD2	TRBJ2-2	CATSDLAGGTTGELFF	TGTGCCACCAGTGATTTGGCGGGAGGCACGACCGGGGAGCTGTTTTTT
-	TRBV6-1	-	TRBJ2-1	CASSEAGSEQFF	TGTGCCAGCAGTGAAGCGGGCAGTGAGCAGTTCTTC
-	TRBV19	TRBD2	TRBJ2-3	CASSIDGRGTDTQYF	TGTGCCAGTAGTATAGACGGGAGGGGCACAGATACGCAGTATTTT
-	TRBV5-1	TRBD2	TRBJ2-3	CASSIGLAGVEDTQYF	TGCGCCAGCAGCATAGGACTAGCGGGAGTTGAAGATACGCAGTATTTT
-	TRBV5-8	-	TRBJ1-1	CASSSLWRGRTEAFF	TGTGCCAGCAGCTCCCTCTGGAGAGGGCGCACTGAAGCTTTCTTT
-	TRBV7-9	TRBD1	TRBJ2-1	CAILTGEQFF	TGTGCCATCCTTACAGGGGAACAGTTCTTC
-	TRBV6-6	-	TRBJ1-4	CASSHTPLGTTGEKLFF	TGTGCCAGCAGTCACACCCCCCTTGGGACAACGGGTGAAAAACTGTTTTTT
-	TRBV15	-	TRBJ1-2	CATSRPLGKIYGYTF	TGTGCCACCAGCAGACCTCTCGGGAAGATCTATGGCTACACCTTC
-	TRBV10-3	-	TRBJ1-5	CASSRGSNQPQHF	TGTGCCTCCAGCAGAGGGAGCAATCAGCCCCAGCATTTT
-	TRBV4-3	TRBD2	TRBJ2-1	CASSHAPSGGRANEQFF	TGCGCCAGCAGCCACGCACCCAGTGGCGGGAGGGCGAATGAGCAGTTCTTC
-	TRBV5-1	-	TRBJ2-1	CASSLNGGGSYNEQFF	TGCGCCAGCAGCTTGAATGGCGGCGGCTCCTACAATGAGCAGTTCTTC
-	TRBV4-3	-	TRBJ1-3	CASSDAGTSSGNTIYF	TGCGCCAGCAGTGATGCCGGGACATCCTCTGGAAACACCATATATTTT
-	TRBV27	TRBD1	TRBJ2-1	CASSLTRTGFEQFF	TGTGCCAGCAGTTTGACCCGGACAGGCTTTGAGCAGTTCTTC
-	TRBV27	-	TRBJ1-4	CASSRRVPLATNEKLFF	TGTGCCAGCAGCAGACGGGTCCCCCTAGCAACTAATGAAAAACTGTTTTTT
-	TRBV4-3	-	TRBJ1-1	CASSAGRGWNTEAFF	TGCGCCAGCAGCGCGGGAAGGGGTTGGAACACTGAAGCTTTCTTT
-	TRBV7-8	-	TRBJ2-1	CASSRGAPNNEQFF	TGTGCCAGCAGCCGGGGGGCTCCAAACAATGAGCAGTTCTTC
-	TRBV2	TRBD1	TRBJ2-2	CASSEATPRDRAHGELFF	TGTGCCAGCAGTGAAGCGACCCCCCGGGACAGGGCCCACGGGGAGCTGTTTTTT
-	TRBV5-4	-	TRBJ2-1	CASSPDYGRNNEQFF	TGTGCCAGCAGCCCAGACTACGGGCGGAACAATGAGCAGTTCTTC
-	TRBV6-2/TRBV6-3	TRBD2	TRBJ2-2	CASSDRLAGGPAHTGELFF	TGTGCCAGCAGCGATAGACTAGCGGGAGGGCCCGCGCACACCGGGGAGCTGTTTTTT
-	TRBV6-5	TRBD1	TRBJ2-2	CASSYQYRGTGELFF	TGTGCCAGCAGTTACCAGTACAGGGGCACCGGGGAGCTGTTTTTT
-	TRBV7-8	-	TRBJ1-6	CASSLDGWQPSPLHF	TGTGCCAGCAGCTTAGACGGGTGGCAGCCTTCACCCCTCCACTTT
-	TRBV19	TRBD1	TRBJ1-6	CASRTGQEASPLHF	TGTGCCAGTAGAACGGGACAGGAAGCATCACCCCTCCACTTT
-	TRBV6-5	-	TRBJ1-5	CASSYSSYGNQPQHF	TGTGCCAGCAGTTACTCTAGTTATGGCAATCAGCCCCAGCATTTT
-	TRBV5-1	-	TRBJ1-3	CASSLSGTPEDTIYF	TGCGCCAGCAGTCTCTCCGGGACACCCGAAGACACCATATATTTT
-	TRBV5-6	TRBD1	TRBJ1-2	CASSRDRVLSDYGYTF	TGTGCCAGCAGCCGGGACAGGGTACTGTCGGACTATGGCTACACCTTC
-	TRBV5-1	TRBD2	TRBJ2-2	CASSLGSGINTGELFF	TGCGCCAGCAGCTTGGGTAGCGGGATAAACACCGGGGAGCTGTTTTTT
-	TRBV7-2	-	TRBJ1-5	CASSSGLDNQPQHF	TGTGCCAGCAGCTCAGGACTCGATAATCAGCCCCAGCATTTT
-	TRBV21-1	-	TRBJ2-1	CASSKLIQRGNEQFF	TGTGCCAGCAGCAAACTGATCCAGCGGGGCAATGAGCAGTTCTTC
-	TRBV7-2	-	TRBJ1-3	CASSLQSSGNTIYF	TGTGCCAGCAGCCTACAGAGCTCTGGAAACACCATATATTTT
once	TRBV24-1	TRBD1	TRBJ2-2	CATRGTGLGELFF	TGTGCCACCAGAGGGACAGGGCTCGGGGAGCTGTTTTTT
-	TRBV6-2/TRBV6-3	-	TRBJ1-2	CASSYVWDTRYGYTF	TGTGCCAGCAGTTACGTATGGGACACCCGCTATGGCTACACCTTC
once	TRBV27	-	TRBJ2-1	CASSRYGSSYNEQFF	TGTGCCAGCAGCCGTTACGGGAGTTCCTACAATGAGCAGTTCTTC
few	TRBV7-9	-	TRBJ1-5	CASSLGPNQPQHF	TGTGCCAGCAGCTTAGGTCCGAATCAGCCCCAGCATTTT
-	TRBV11-2	TRBD1	TRBJ1-1	CASSFITGGTEAFF	TGTGCCAGCAGCTTTATTACAGGGGGCACTGAAGCTTTCTTT
-	TRBV9	-	TRBJ2-2	CASSPGFQITGELFF	TGTGCCAGCAGCCCCGGGTTCCAAATTACCGGGGAGCTGTTTTTT
-	TRBV5-6	TRBD1	TRBJ1-5	CASSLGQVGQPQHF	TGTGCCAGCAGCCTGGGACAGGTTGGCCAGCCCCAGCATTTT
once	TRBV29-1	-	TRBJ2-3	CSVDREWGPDTQYF	TGCAGCGTTGATCGCGAGTGGGGGCCAGATACGCAGTATTTT
once	TRBV9	-	TRBJ2-1	CASSVVDSYNEQFF	TGTGCCAGCAGCGTAGTAGACTCCTACAATGAGCAGTTCTTC
-	TRBV7-2	TRBD2	TRBJ2-3	CASSLPRRTSGASTDTQYF	TGTGCCAGCAGCTTGCCGCGTAGGACTAGCGGAGCTAGCACAGATACGCAGTATTTT
-	TRBV27	TRBD2	TRBJ2-2	CASSLVAGAANTGELFF	TGTGCCAGCAGTTTGGTAGCGGGAGCCGCGAACACCGGGGAGCTGTTTTTT
-	TRBV6-5	-	TRBJ2-5	CASEDGETQYF	TGTGCCAGCGAGGATGGGGAGACCCAGTACTTC
-	TRBV27	-	TRBJ2-1	CASSLGLPTYNEQFF	TGTGCCAGCAGTTTAGGACTACCGACCTACAATGAGCAGTTCTTC
-	TRBV6-5	-	TRBJ2-2	CASSFVTGLTGELFF	TGTGCCAGCAGTTTTGTAACAGGGCTCACCGGGGAGCTGTTTTTT
-	TRBV19	-	TRBJ2-1	CASRAGNEQFF	TGTGCCAGTAGGGCGGGCAATGAGCAGTTCTTC
-	TRBV5-1	TRBD1	TRBJ1-2	CASTRTGSNDYGYTF	TGCGCCAGCACCCGGACAGGGTCGAACGACTATGGCTACACCTTC